This T cell receptor (beta chain) stems from a study of T cells in localized non-small cell lung cancer. Study-wide points: Of the top 100 tumor clones, median approximately 50 were in adjacent lung, approximately 29 among its top 100. Tumor trailed uninvolved adjacent lung in T cell clonality, which peaked there. A denser population of T cells in blood accompanied longer overall survival.

Here immunoSEQ multiplex PCR was the method, and the copy in TCRdb shows in-frame clones only, minus some. The data contain 15,000 to 20,000 clones, more than 65% of them singletons. With respect to this clone: No antigen is known for it.

The germline gives CDR1 SEHNR, CDR2 FQNEAQ (reference sequence). The CDR3 totals 15 residues. The ends lost 1 base at V and 0 bases at J; junction bases unmatched: 1. The sequence came from a male donor at least 60 years old with stage I lung adenocarcinoma. This specimen consisted of peripheral blood, obtained before any cancer treatment. V and J are TRBV7-9 and TRBJ2-7; TRBD1 agrees at 9 bases. CDR3 bases: TGTGCCAGCAGCTTAGGGACAGGGGACTCCTACGAGCAGTACTTC. Translation: CASSLGTGDSYEQYF.